This T cell receptor beta chain was captured in a study of blood T cells in healthy people across ages. Then a second PCR, running about 6 to 12 cycles, was carried out with a sample-barcoded 5' primer and a J-beta primer mix. Samples each returned at least 2.5 million CDR3-containing paired-end reads. One entry per CDR3 protein results from TCRdb running MiXCR on the 5' RACE reads. The sample lists about 1.4 million distinct CDR3 sequences, almost 60% occurring once. The V and J ends lost 5 bases and 6 bases respectively, with 23 bases between them. The CDR3 contains 16 residues. The germline V gene encodes CDR1 LGHNA and CDR2 YSLEER.

The chain combines TRBV4-3 with TRBJ2-7; perhaps TRBD2 as D (7 bases). The sequenced sample consisted of blood. The clonotype originates from a man between 18 and 29 years old in good health. Written as DNA, the CDR3 is TGCGCCAGCAGCTCGCCTGGGGGCGGGAGAGCGAGCGAGCAGTACTTC. It yields the protein CASSSPGGGRASEQYF.